This record concerns one TCR beta chain sequence. The antigen is not known. The data were taken from a study of shared clonotypes between healthy human individuals. Looking at the study overall: Each donor's CD8 memory used one plate, CD8 naive two, each CD4 subset three. Whole-study results and caveats: Only blood was sampled, and tissue TCR repertoires likely differ from blood ones.

Trimming took 4 bases from V and 8 from J; bases not matched to a gene: 9. Germline values: CDR1 MNHNS, CDR2 SASEGT. The CDR3 length is 14 residues. Deep level was the assay's run setting. Clones were sequenced by immunoSEQ multiplex PCR, and TCRdb holds only the in-frame ones, with some missing. The sample lists 2 million to 2.5 million clones, roughly 93% occurring once. Sequencing was performed on naive CD4+ T cells from PBMCs. Subset denoted: CD45RA+ positively selected. The V and J genes are TRBV6-1 and TRBJ2-3, with 7 nucleotides matching TRBD1. The origin of this receptor is a man younger than 35 in good health. Some clones in this sample may be carry-over from other donors' samples. The CDR3 nucleotides are TGTGCCAGCAGTGCGGGACAGTCTGTGGGTACGCAGTATTTT. Its translation is CASSAGQSVGTQYF.